A single sample is the source of the 28 T cell receptor beta chains below, sequenced in a study of blood T cell repertoires in COVID-19. Assay used: immunoSEQ multiplex PCR; TCRdb lists only in-frame clones, some missing. The sample consists of around 170,000 clones, just over 85% of them appearing once. Material: peripheral blood. Every receptor here comes from a man between 45 and 60 years old with active or convalescent COVID-19.

The chain couples TRBV9 to TRBJ2-1; the match to TRBD1 covers 8 bases. CDR3 length: 13 residues. Germline lookup yields CDR1 SGDLS and CDR2 YYNGEE. V lost 3 bases, J lost 10 bases, and 6 bases stayed unmatched. CDR3 loop: CASSGTGSLEQFF. CDR3 nucleotides: TGTGCCAGCAGCGGGACAGGGTCTCTCGAGCAGTTCTTC.

This chain uses TRBV24-1 with TRBJ2-3; perhaps TRBD2 as D (6 bases). V was cut by 4 bases and J by 2 bases, with 12 bases left in between. The CDR3 is 15 residues long. Germline CDR1 and CDR2: KGHDR and SFDVKD. The CDR3 loop reads CATSDHGTFTDTQYF. CDR3 coding DNA: TGTGCCACCAGTGACCACGGGACTTTCACAGATACGCAGTATTTT.

This clone showed up just a few times. The chain is built from TRBV3-1 (or the pseudogene TRBV3-2) and TRBJ1-1; D is unclear. Deletions cut 7 bases from V and 3 bases from J, with 12 bases between. Germline V gene sequence: CDR1 LGHDT, CDR2 YNNKEL (reference sequence). The CDR3 is 13 amino acids. Written as DNA, the CDR3 is TGTGCCAGCAAAAATGGGAGGGACACTGAAGCTTTCTTT. The encoded protein is CASKNGRDTEAFF.

V gene TRBV5-1 combines with J gene TRBJ1-2; no reliable D call. Germline values: CDR1 SGHRS, CDR2 YFSETQ. The CDR3 extends over 13 amino acids. V was trimmed by 3 bases and J by 2 bases, leaving 8 bases between them. CDR3: CASSSGGNYGYTF. The DNA for the CDR3 is TGCGCCAGCAGCTCCGGAGGGAACTATGGCTACACCTTC.

The V call is TRBV5-1, the J call TRBJ1-6; no clear D. Trimming removed 6 bases from V and 5 bases from J, with 15 bases in between. The CDR3 length is 15 residues. The germline gives CDR1 SGHRS, CDR2 YFSETQ. The CDR3 is CASKPTRLDNSPLHF. The CDR3 DNA follows: TGCGCCAGCAAGCCCACCAGACTCGATAATTCACCCCTCCACTTT.

V gene TRBV2 combines with J gene TRBJ2-1; maybe TRBD1 (5 bases). CDR3 size: 12 residues. Trimming shortened V by 2 bases and J by 8 bases, and 7 bases separated the two germline ends. CDR1 and CDR2 from the germline V gene are SNHLY and FYNNEI. The CDR3 region is CASSEQGDEQFF. CDR3 DNA sequence: TGTGCCAGCAGTGAACAAGGGGATGAGCAGTTCTTC.

CDR3 region: CASSQDIQAGSPLHF. The CDR3 DNA reads TGCGCCAGCAGCCAAGATATTCAGGCTGGGTCACCCCTCCACTTT. The chain carries TRBV4-3 and TRBJ1-6; no firm D call. The V end was cut by 0 bases, the J end by 10 bases, with 13 bases between. The germline gives CDR1 LGHNA, CDR2 YSLEER. The CDR3 runs to 15 residues.

J is TRBJ2-1 and V is TRBV18; 10 bases line up with TRBD2. This CDR3 has 15 amino acids. The V segment lost 7 bases and the J segment 3 bases; nucleotides outside the gene matches: 6. Germline-derived CDR1 and CDR2 are KGHSH and LQKENI. CDR3 region: CASFTGTSDYNEQFF. Here the CDR3 DNA reads TGTGCCAGCTTTACCGGGACTAGCGACTACAATGAGCAGTTCTTC.

The J gene is TRBJ2-5, the V gene TRBV30; 7 bases fit TRBD1. This CDR3 is built from 13 residues. The V gene end was trimmed by 4 bases and the J gene end by 5 bases; junction bases not matched to a gene: 7. Germline CDR1 and CDR2: GTSNPN and SVGIG (reference sequence). The CDR3 nucleotides are TGTGCCTGGATTTTACAGGGGACGGAGACCCAGTACTTC. It specifies CAWILQGTETQYF.

V usage is TRBV7-2 and J usage is TRBJ1-5; no clear D gene. The CDR3 is made up of 13 amino acids. Trimming left V 3 bases short and J 2 bases short, with 5 bases between. From germline, CDR1 is SGHTA and CDR2 FQGNSA. The CDR3 spells CASSFGRNQPQHF. For the CDR3, the DNA is TGTGCCAGCAGCTTCGGTCGCAATCAGCCCCAGCATTTT.

This clone showed up just a few times. V is TRBV6-5 and J is TRBJ2-7; D is possibly TRBD2 (5 bases). CDR3 length: 14 amino acids. The ends were cut back, 7 bases at V and 2 bases at J, with 15 bases in the middle. Germline V gene sequence: CDR1 MNHEY, CDR2 SVGAGI. The CDR3 DNA reads TGTGCCAGCAAGGACTCTATCTTGGCCTACGAGCAGTACTTC. It is translated as CASKDSILAYEQYF.

The chain has TRBV7-9 and TRBJ2-3; a possible D gene is TRBD2 (6 bases). The germline V gene has CDR1 SEHNR and CDR2 FQNEAQ (reference sequence). This CDR3 spans 15 amino acids. The ends were cut back, 6 bases at V and 0 bases at J, with 13 bases in the middle. CDR3 bases: TGTGCCAGCAGTCCGACCGGGACTAGCACAGATACGCAGTATTTT. Translation: CASSPTGTSTDTQYF.

The V gene is TRBV6-5, the J gene TRBJ1-5, with D uncertain. The CDR3 is 12 residues long. Trimming left V 8 bases short and J 4 bases short, with 9 bases between. Germline loops: CDR1 MNHEY, CDR2 SVGAGI. The CDR3 DNA follows: TGTGCCAGCTCCGGGAAAAATCAGCCCCAGCATTTT. Residues: CASSGKNQPQHF.

The gene calls are TRBV3-1 (or the pseudogene TRBV3-2) and TRBJ2-2; tentative D call: TRBD2 (6 bases). Germline CDR1 reads LGHDT; CDR2 reads YNNKEL (reference sequence). The V end was cut by 2 bases, the J end by 5 bases, with 18 bases between. The CDR3 contains 17 residues. The CDR3 here is CASSQSPQGGGTGELFF. In DNA, the CDR3 is TGTGCCAGCAGCCAAAGCCCCCAGGGAGGTGGAACCGGGGAGCTGTTTTTT.

The J gene is TRBJ2-7, the V gene TRBV7-9; TRBD1 might be the D (6 bases). The CDR3 sequence is 14 residues long. The ends were cut back, 1 base at V and 3 bases at J, with 10 bases in the middle. Looked up from germline, CDR1 is SEHNR and CDR2 is FQNEAQ (reference sequence). As DNA, the CDR3 is TGTGCCAGCAGCTTAGACGCAGGGGACTACGAGCAGTACTTC. Its translation is CASSLDAGDYEQYF. Full variable domain (outside the CDR3, taken from reference TRBV7-9 and TRBJ2-7): DTGVSQNPRHKITKRGQNVTFRCDPISEHNRLYWYRQTLGQGPEFLTYFQNEAQLEKSRLLSDRFSAERPKGSFSTLEIQRTEQGDSAMYLCASSLDAGDYEQYFGPGTRLTVT.

The chain recombines TRBV28 with TRBJ2-1; D is unresolved. The CDR3 is 12 residues long. Trimming took 6 bases from V and 8 from J, leaving 11 bases between them. Germline lookup yields CDR1 MDHEN and CDR2 SYDVKM. The CDR3 sequence: CASSLLPDEQFF. The CDR3 DNA reads as TGTGCCAGCAGCTTGCTCCCGGATGAGCAGTTCTTC.

The V gene is TRBV5-1, the J gene TRBJ2-7; TRBD1 matches at 10 bases. Per germline, CDR1 SGHRS and CDR2 YFSETQ. CDR3 length: 15 residues. The J segment lost 5 bases and the V segment lost 0 bases, leaving 5 bases of the junction unmatched. The CDR3 nucleotides read TGCGCCAGCAGCTTGGGGGGACAGGGGAGCGACGAGCAGTACTTC. Translating it yields CASSLGGQGSDEQYF.

The CDR3 DNA follows: TGTGCCAGCAGTTTTGGGACAGGGGGCTCGGGGGAGCAGTACTTC. This sequence encodes CASSFGTGGSGEQYF. The V gene is TRBV27, the J gene TRBJ2-7, with 12 bases aligning to TRBD1. V lost 3 bases and J lost 7; bases outside the gene matches: 7. Germline assignment: CDR1 MNHEY and CDR2 SMNVEV (reference sequence). This CDR3 is 15 amino acids long.

This chain uses TRBV29-1 with TRBJ2-7; D is possibly TRBD1 (6 bases). This CDR3 comprises 12 residues. CDR1 is SQVTM and CDR2 is ANQGSEA in the germline V gene. V was pared by 3 bases and J by 5 bases, with 11 bases between. CDR3 sequence (DNA): TGCAGCGTTGACGGCAGGGGCCACGAGCAGTACTTC. Amino acid sequence: CSVDGRGHEQYF.

V usage is TRBV11-3 and J usage is TRBJ2-3; 8 bases are shared with TRBD1. V shed 6 bases and J 3 bases; nucleotides not matched to a gene: 5. Germline V gene data show CDR1 as SGHNT and CDR2 as YENEEA. The CDR3 length is 14 residues. The CDR3 sequence: CASSSGTGTDTQYF. Here the CDR3 DNA reads TGTGCCAGCAGTTCCGGGACAGGAACAGATACGCAGTATTTT.

This chain uses TRBV27 with TRBJ1-1, with unresolved D. V shed 2 bases and J shed 7 bases, with 8 bases lying between them. The CDR3 is 12 amino acids. Per the germline V gene, CDR1 is MNHEY and CDR2 is SMNVEV (reference sequence). This CDR3 is CASSLRRGEAFF. The CDR3 region has the DNA TGTGCCAGCAGTTTACGGAGAGGTGAAGCTTTCTTT.

This clone was detected once. The chain carries TRBV19 and TRBJ1-1, with 7 bases lining up with TRBD1. The CDR3 totals 14 residues. V trimming: 3 bases; J trimming: 1 base; junction bases outside the gene matches: 2. Germline assignment: CDR1 LNHDA and CDR2 SQIVND (reference sequence). Here the CDR3 reads CASSIEGANTEAFF. CDR3 bases: TGTGCCAGTAGTATCGAGGGGGCGAACACTGAAGCTTTCTTT. Combining the CDR3 with reference TRBV19 and TRBJ1-1 gives the whole variable domain DGGITQSPKYLFRKEGQNVTLSCEQNLNHDAMYWYRQDPGQGLRLIYYSQIVNDFQKGDIAEGYSVSREKKESFPLTVTSAQKNPTAFYLCASSIEGANTEAFFGQGTRLTVV.

V usage is TRBV19 and J usage is TRBJ2-7; weak D call: TRBD1 (5 bases). This CDR3 has 15 amino acids. Trimming removed 0 bases at V and 3 bases at J, with 12 bases between. Germline lookup yields CDR1 LNHDA and CDR2 SQIVND (reference sequence). CDR3 protein: CASSIEAQAHYEQYF. DNA for the CDR3: TGTGCCAGTAGTATAGAGGCACAGGCCCACTACGAGCAGTACTTC. Full variable domain (rest looked up from reference TRBV19 and TRBJ2-7): DGGITQSPKYLFRKEGQNVTLSCEQNLNHDAMYWYRQDPGQGLRLIYYSQIVNDFQKGDIAEGYSVSREKKESFPLTVTSAQKNPTAFYLCASSIEAQAHYEQYFGPGTRLTVT.

The chain links TRBV5-3 to TRBJ2-3, with TRBD2 matching over 10 bases. TRBV5-3 is reported as an ORF; its role is uncertain. J gave up 4 bases and V 6 bases, and 14 bases lay outside the gene matches. This CDR3 contains 17 residues. In nucleotides, the CDR3 is TGTGCCAGAAAAAGGGGCCTCCTAGCGGGGGTCCCAGATACGCAGTATTTT. This translates into CARKRGLLAGVPDTQYF.

The chain recombines TRBV30 with TRBJ2-2; TRBD1 aligns across 7 bases. Germline assignment: CDR1 GTSNPN and CDR2 SVGIG (reference sequence). The trim removed 2 bases at V and 9 bases at J, leaving 9 bases unmatched. This CDR3 comprises 14 residues. CDR3 residues: CAWSSRQGVRELFF. The CDR3 DNA sequence: TGTGCCTGGAGTTCAAGACAGGGTGTCCGGGAGCTGTTTTTT.

The V gene is TRBV7-9, the J gene TRBJ1-2; 7 bases fit TRBD1. J was trimmed by 6 bases and V by 5 bases; bases with no gene match: 6. The length of the CDR3 is 13 residues. The V gene's germline CDR1 is SEHNR and CDR2 FQNEAQ (reference sequence). The CDR3: CASSRDSVHGYTF. The CDR3 coding sequence is TGTGCCAGCAGCCGGGACAGCGTCCATGGCTACACCTTC. Complete variable domain (other parts from reference TRBV7-9 and TRBJ1-2): DTGVSQNPRHKITKRGQNVTFRCDPISEHNRLYWYRQTLGQGPEFLTYFQNEAQLEKSRLLSDRFSAERPKGSFSTLEIQRTEQGDSAMYLCASSRDSVHGYTFGSGTRLTVV.

This chain joins TRBV7-9 and TRBJ1-1; 7 nucleotides align to TRBD1. Trimming took 3 bases from V and 8 from J; bases not matched to a gene: 6. This CDR3 contains 13 residues. The germline V gene has CDR1 SEHNR and CDR2 FQNEAQ (reference sequence). The CDR3 bases are TGTGCCAGCAGCTTGGGAGTGGGACAGGAAGCTTTCTTT. Its translation is CASSLGVGQEAFF.

The table lists this clone with a count of one. The chain recombines TRBV5-6 with TRBJ1-2, with 7 bases that match TRBD1. Per the germline V gene, CDR1 is SGHDT and CDR2 is YYEEEE. The CDR3 runs 14 residues. The V and J ends lost 1 base and 2 bases, in that order; junction bases with no gene match: 2. CDR3 in amino acids: CASSLSTGNYGYTF. In DNA, the CDR3 is TGTGCCAGCAGCTTGTCGACAGGGAACTATGGCTACACCTTC.